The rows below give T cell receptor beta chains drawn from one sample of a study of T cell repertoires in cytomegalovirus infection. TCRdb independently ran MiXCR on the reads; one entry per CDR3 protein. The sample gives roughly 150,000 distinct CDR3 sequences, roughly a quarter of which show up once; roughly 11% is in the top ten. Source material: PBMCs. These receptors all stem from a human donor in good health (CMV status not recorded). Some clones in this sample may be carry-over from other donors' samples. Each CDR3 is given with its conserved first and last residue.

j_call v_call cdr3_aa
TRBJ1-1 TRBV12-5 CASGLVTGMNTEAFF
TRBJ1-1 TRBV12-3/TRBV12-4 CASSLAGGDTEAFF
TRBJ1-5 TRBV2 CASVAGTGRNQPQHF
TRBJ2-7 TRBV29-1 CSAQIFDGGYEQYF
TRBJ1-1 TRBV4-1 CASSQEKITEAFF
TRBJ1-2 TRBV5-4 CASSLAGQDNYGYTF
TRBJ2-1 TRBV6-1 CASRESGPSYNEQFF
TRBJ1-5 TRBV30 CAWSALGSNQPQHF
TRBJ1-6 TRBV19 CASKDSLTSNSPLHF
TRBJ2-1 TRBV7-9 CASSAGGQRPLF
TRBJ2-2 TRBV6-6 CASSNPPSGGITGELFF
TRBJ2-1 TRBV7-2 CASSLGVFYNEQFF
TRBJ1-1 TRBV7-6 CASSLRTDTEAFF
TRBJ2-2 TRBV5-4 CASSFGFAGELFF
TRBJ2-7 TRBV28 CASRRIPYEQYF
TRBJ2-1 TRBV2 CASRVAATYNEQFF
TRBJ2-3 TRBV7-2 CASSLERTSGRAGRDTQYF
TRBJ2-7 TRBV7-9 CASSSRGGSYEQYF
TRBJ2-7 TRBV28 CASSPHGAGTSYEQYF
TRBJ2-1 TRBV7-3 CASGTSGGQQFF
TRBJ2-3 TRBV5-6 CASSLRAGASDTQYF
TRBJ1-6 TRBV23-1 CAPDRRPLHF
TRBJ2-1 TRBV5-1 CASKNGLAGRTSWNEQFF
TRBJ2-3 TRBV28 CASSFPGDYNTDTQYF
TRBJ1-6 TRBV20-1 CSARFEGRGYNSPLHF
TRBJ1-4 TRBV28 CASSDRLGQGANEKLFF
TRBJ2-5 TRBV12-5 CASGPPGQRYF
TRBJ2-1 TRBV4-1 CASSQDWVSSYNEQFF
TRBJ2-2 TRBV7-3 CASSVQGAGELFF
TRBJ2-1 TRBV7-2 CASSLTSGGRNEQFF
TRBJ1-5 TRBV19 CASSFLADQPQHF
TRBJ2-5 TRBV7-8 CASSLSLAEHQETQYF
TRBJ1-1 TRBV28 CASSTKDRREAFF
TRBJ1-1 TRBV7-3 CASSPSPNTEAFF
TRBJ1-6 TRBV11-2 CASSLGTGNSPLHF
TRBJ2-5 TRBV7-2 CASSLSFGGGRQTQYF
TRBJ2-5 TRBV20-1 CSAPLRATQETQYF
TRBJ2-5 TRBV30 CAWSSALTVQETQYF
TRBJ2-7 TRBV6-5 CASRNLDSSYEQYF
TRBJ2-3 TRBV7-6 CASSSLPAGQSRDTQYF
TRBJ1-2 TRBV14 CASSQDWDRFGYTF
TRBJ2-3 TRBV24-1 CATSDRSGGTQYF